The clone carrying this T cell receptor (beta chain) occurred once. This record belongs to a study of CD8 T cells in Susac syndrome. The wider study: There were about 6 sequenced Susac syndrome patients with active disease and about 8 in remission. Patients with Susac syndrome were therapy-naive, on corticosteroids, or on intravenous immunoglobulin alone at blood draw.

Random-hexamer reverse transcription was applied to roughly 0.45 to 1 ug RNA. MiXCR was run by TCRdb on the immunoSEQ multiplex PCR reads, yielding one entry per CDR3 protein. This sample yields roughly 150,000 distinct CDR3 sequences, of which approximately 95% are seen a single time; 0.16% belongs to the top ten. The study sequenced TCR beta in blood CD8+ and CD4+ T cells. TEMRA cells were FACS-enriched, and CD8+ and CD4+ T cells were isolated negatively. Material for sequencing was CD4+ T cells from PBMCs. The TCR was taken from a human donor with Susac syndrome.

The CDR3 loop is CASSVLIGTGTTGELFF. The CDR3 DNA sequence: TGTGCCAGCAGTGTTCTCATCGGGACAGGGACGACCGGGGAGCTGTTTTTT. V gene TRBV25-1 combines with J gene TRBJ2-2; the match to TRBD1 covers 9 bases. Germline assignment: CDR1 MGHDK and CDR2 SYGVNS. Trimming removed 4 bases from V and 5 bases from J; junction bases left unmatched: 11. The CDR3 is 17 amino acids.